This T cell receptor beta chain was captured by sequencing in a study of cytomegalovirus exposure and HLA in healthy donors. About the study: Genetic ancestry analysis placed approximately 78% of the roughly 400 donors that were genotyped in the Caucasian-associated cluster. Study results and caveats: Later, an analysis found that common viral pathogens appeared to be linked with several of the most significant clusters. Owing to their indistinguishability, certain V segments, notably TRBV6-2 and TRBV6-3, were excluded. In most subjects, TCR beta sequences reportedly gave accurate predictions of HLA-A and HLA-B alleles.

60 Vbeta and 13 Jbeta primers were used in PCR. Sequenced by immunoSEQ multiplex PCR; TCRdb stores in-frame clones only, minus some. This table has around 220,000 clones, about 74% appearing once. Trimming stripped 5 bases from V and 5 bases from J, with 6 bases between. The CDR3 totals 12 residues. From germline, CDR1 is MNHEY and CDR2 SMNVEV (reference sequence). Notes on this clone: Its antigen is currently unknown.

The clonotype comes from a woman in her 30s in good health and CMV-seronegative. The chain has TRBV27 and TRBJ2-2; no clear D. The sequencing input was PBMCs. The DNA of the CDR3 is TGTGCCAGCAGTGCAGTAACCGGGGAGCTGTTTTTT. Residues: CASSAVTGELFF.